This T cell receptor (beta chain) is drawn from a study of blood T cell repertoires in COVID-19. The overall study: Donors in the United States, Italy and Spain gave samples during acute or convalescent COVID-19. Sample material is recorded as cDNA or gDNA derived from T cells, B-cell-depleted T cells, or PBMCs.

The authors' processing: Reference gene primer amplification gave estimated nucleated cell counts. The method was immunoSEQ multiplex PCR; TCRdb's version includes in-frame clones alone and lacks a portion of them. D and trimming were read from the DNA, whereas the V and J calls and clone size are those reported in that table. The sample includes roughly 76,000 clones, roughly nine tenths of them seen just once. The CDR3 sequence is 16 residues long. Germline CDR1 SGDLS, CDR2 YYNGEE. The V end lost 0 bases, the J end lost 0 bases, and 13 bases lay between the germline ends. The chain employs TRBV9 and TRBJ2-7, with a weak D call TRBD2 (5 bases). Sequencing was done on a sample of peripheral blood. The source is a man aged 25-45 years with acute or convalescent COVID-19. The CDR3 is CASSVGLSRDSYEQYF. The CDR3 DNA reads TGTGCCAGCAGCGTAGGACTCAGCCGGGACTCCTACGAGCAGTACTTC. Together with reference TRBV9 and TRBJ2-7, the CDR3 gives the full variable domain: DSGVTQTPKHLITATGQRVTLRCSPRSGDLSVYWYQQSLDQGLQFLIQYYNGEERAKGNILERFSAQQFPDLHSELNLSSLELGDSALYFCASSVGLSRDSYEQYFGPGTRLTVT.